The 32 T cell receptor beta chains below all came from one sample that was sequenced in a study of T cells in localized non-small cell lung cancer. Here immunoSEQ multiplex PCR was the method, and the copy in TCRdb shows in-frame clones only, minus some. The sample has around 40,000 clones, about nine tenths seen once; the top ten hold roughly 2.7%. The source was peripheral blood, collected before any cancer treatment. The source is a female donor older than 55 with stage I squamous cell lung carcinoma.

The chain has TRBV4-3 and TRBJ2-1; 11 bases are a match to TRBD2. This CDR3 has 16 amino acids. Trimming at V came to 3 bases and at J to 3 bases, leaving 4 bases not matched to a gene. The V gene's germline CDR1 is LGHNA and CDR2 YSLEER. The CDR3 region is CASSQTSGDYYNEQFF. The CDR3 nucleotides are TGCGCCAGCAGCCAGACTAGCGGGGATTACTACAATGAGCAGTTCTTC.

The chain joins TRBV18 to TRBJ2-1; TRBD2 aligns across 8 bases. The CDR3 consists of 17 residues. Trimming took 0 bases from V and 4 from J; bases not matched to a gene: 8. Per the germline V gene, CDR1 is KGHSH and CDR2 is LQKENI. The CDR3 DNA sequence: TGTGCCAGCTCACCACCGAGAGCTAGCGGGCTTTACAATGAGCAGTTCTTC. Translating gives CASSPPRASGLYNEQFF.

This clone was counted between two and nine times. The J gene is TRBJ2-5, the V gene TRBV27; tentatively, D is TRBD2 (6 bases). Germline loops: CDR1 MNHEY, CDR2 SMNVEV (reference sequence). Trimming took off 2 bases at V and 4 bases at J, with 14 bases between the two ends. This CDR3 has 15 residues. The CDR3 region is CASSLRGILGETQYF. The CDR3 DNA is TGTGCCAGCAGTTTACGGGGGATTTTGGGAGAGACCCAGTACTTC.

The chain links TRBV7-9 to TRBJ2-4; 8 bases are shared with TRBD1. Germline lookup yields CDR1 SEHNR and CDR2 FQNEAQ (reference sequence). V lost 5 bases and J lost 3; bases outside the gene matches: 15. The CDR3 length is 18 residues. The DNA of the CDR3 is TGTGCCAGCAGCAAGGACAGGGTCGGCTATGTGGTCAAAAACATTCAGTACTTC. It specifies CASSKDRVGYVVKNIQYF.

The V call is TRBV5-1, the J call TRBJ2-1, with TRBD1 matching over 8 bases. The junction had 3 bases not matched to a gene; V was cut back by 1 base and J by 3 bases. Germline loops: CDR1 SGHRS, CDR2 YFSETQ. There are 15 residues in the CDR3. The CDR3 DNA is TGCGCCAGCAGCTTGACCGGGACAGGCTACAATGAGCAGTTCTTC. Its translation: CASSLTGTGYNEQFF. The full variable domain, its missing parts supplied by reference TRBV5-1 and TRBJ2-1, is KAGVTQTPRYLIKTRGQQVTLSCSPISGHRSVSWYQQTPGQGLQFLFEYFSETQRNKGNFPGRFSGRQFSNSRSEMNVSTLELGDSALYLCASSLTGTGYNEQFFGPGTRLTVL.

The chain carries TRBV30 and TRBJ1-4; TRBD1 is a possible D gene (5 bases). V lost 3 bases, J lost 0 bases, and 11 bases lay in between. The CDR3 extends over 15 amino acids. Germline CDR1 and CDR2: GTSNPN and SVGIG (reference sequence). CDR3 DNA: TGTGCCTGGAGAGTGGGACTTGCAACTAATGAAAAACTGTTTTTT. Residues: CAWRVGLATNEKLFF.

The chain uses TRBV9 and TRBJ2-5; D possibly matches TRBD1 or TRBD2 (5 bases each). The CDR3 has 15 amino acids. V was trimmed by 4 bases and J by 2 bases, leaving 15 bases between them. Germline V gene data show CDR1 as SGDLS and CDR2 as YYNGEE. The CDR3 bases are TGTGCCAGCAGCCCATTACATGGGGGACAAGAGACCCAGTACTTC. This encodes CASSPLHGGQETQYF. Supplemented by reference TRBV9 and TRBJ2-5, the full variable domain reads DSGVTQTPKHLITATGQRVTLRCSPRSGDLSVYWYQQSLDQGLQFLIQYYNGEERAKGNILERFSAQQFPDLHSELNLSSLELGDSALYFCASSPLHGGQETQYFGPGTRLLVL.

The chain links TRBV6-5 to TRBJ1-2; D possibly corresponds to TRBD1 (6 bases). Per germline, CDR1 MNHEY and CDR2 SVGAGI. Trimming took 4 bases from V and 6 from J, leaving 12 bases between them. The CDR3 is made up of 13 amino acids. DNA of the CDR3: TGTGCCAGCAGTTTTGACAGGCGGGATGGCTACACCTTC. Translation: CASSFDRRDGYTF.

This chain connects TRBV18 to TRBJ2-2; possibly TRBD1 for D (7 bases). Per germline, CDR1 KGHSH and CDR2 LQKENI. Trimming removed 7 bases at V and 5 bases at J, with 14 bases between. The CDR3 has 14 amino acids. The CDR3 loop reads CASWGDSRTGELFF. The CDR3 region has the DNA TGTGCCAGCTGGGGGGACAGTCGGACCGGGGAGCTGTTTTTT.

This clone showed up just once. The gene calls are TRBV7-2 and TRBJ2-1, with D maybe TRBD2 (5 bases). From germline, CDR1 is SGHTA and CDR2 FQGNSA. The CDR3 extends over 15 amino acids. Between the trimmed V and J ends, which lost 4 bases and 2 bases, there was a span of 12 bases. The CDR3 region is CASSSDRGTYNEQFF. DNA of the CDR3: TGTGCCAGCAGCTCCGATCGAGGGACCTACAATGAGCAGTTCTTC.

This clone was counted only a few times. The CDR3, as DNA: TGTGCCAGCTCACCGACACCCAATCAGCCCCAGCATTTT. It translates to CASSPTPNQPQHF. The genes are TRBV18 and TRBJ1-5, with D uncertain. The V and J ends lost 3 bases and 3 bases respectively, with 6 bases between them. Germline assignment: CDR1 KGHSH and CDR2 LQKENI. CDR3 length equals 13 residues.

This chain uses TRBV7-2 with TRBJ1-3, with D perhaps TRBD1 (5 bases). Germline V lookup: CDR1 SGHTA, CDR2 FQGNSA. CDR3 length: 15 amino acids. Trimming took 3 bases from V and 4 from J, leaving 13 bases between them. The CDR3 sequence: CASSFGGAGGNTIYF. The CDR3 nucleotides are TGTGCCAGCAGCTTCGGAGGGGCGGGGGGAAACACCATATATTTT.

Only one count was recorded for this clone. The rearrangement joins TRBV29-1 to TRBJ2-1; D is perhaps TRBD1 (6 bases). This CDR3 comprises 13 residues. Deletions cut 2 bases from V and 9 bases from J, with 14 bases between. Per the germline V gene, CDR1 is SQVTM and CDR2 is ANQGSEA. CDR3 nucleotide sequence: TGCAGCGTTGAATACAGGGAGAAGGGTGAGCAGTTCTTC. Amino acid sequence: CSVEYREKGEQFF.

The chain couples TRBV10-2 to TRBJ2-4; perhaps TRBD1 as D (6 bases). CDR3 size: 16 residues. Per the germline V gene, CDR1 is WSHSY and CDR2 is SAAADI. V lost 4 bases, J lost 4 bases, and 17 bases lay in between. The CDR3 DNA is TGCGCCAGCAGTGGCGGACAGTTGGAAGGGAAAAACATTCAGTACTTC. Its translation: CASSGGQLEGKNIQYF.

The chain recombines TRBV5-1 with TRBJ2-1; 10 nucleotides align to TRBD2. The V gene end was trimmed by 0 bases and the J gene end by 0 bases; junction bases not matched to a gene: 3. CDR3 length: 17 amino acids. The germline CDR1 and CDR2 sequences are SGHRS and YFSETQ. The CDR3 DNA is TGCGCCAGCAGCTTGGAGGTAGCGGGAGGCTCCTACAATGAGCAGTTCTTC. Amino acids: CASSLEVAGGSYNEQFF.

The chain uses TRBV21-1 and TRBJ1-1; the DNA was not compared with TRBD1, the D call given in the table. TRBV21-1 is shown as a pseudogene. This CDR3 has 16 residues. The CDR3 here is CASRPWRDRKNTEAFF. The CDR3 nucleotides are TGTGCCAGCAGGCCCTGGAGGGACAGAAAAAACACTGAAGCTTTCTTT.

As to this clone: Relative to the germline gene, one junction end is altered; a read error may explain this. The chain couples TRBV5-1 to TRBJ2-7; D possibly corresponds to TRBD2 (6 bases). This CDR3 region has 14 residues. Germline-derived CDR1 and CDR2 are SGHRS and YFSETQ. This chain's CDR3 is CASNPTSPSDEQYF. As DNA, the CDR3 is TGCGCCAGCAACCCCACTAGCCCCTCCGACGAGCAGTACTTC.

This chain connects TRBV7-9 to TRBJ2-1, with 8 bases identical to TRBD2. The V gene's germline CDR1 is SEHNR and CDR2 FQNEAQ (reference sequence). The CDR3 runs 14 residues. Unmatched junction bases numbered 6, after V lost 5 bases and J lost 6 bases. CDR3 nucleotides: TGTGCCAGCAGCCTCGGACTAGCAGCCAATGAGCAGTTCTTC. It codes for CASSLGLAANEQFF. Based on the CDR3 plus reference TRBV7-9 and TRBJ2-1, the full variable domain is DTGVSQNPRHKITKRGQNVTFRCDPISEHNRLYWYRQTLGQGPEFLTYFQNEAQLEKSRLLSDRFSAERPKGSFSTLEIQRTEQGDSAMYLCASSLGLAANEQFFGPGTRLTVL.

V usage is TRBV11-2 and J usage is TRBJ2-3, with D perhaps matching TRBD2 (6 bases). Per germline, CDR1 SGHAT and CDR2 FQNNGV. Trimming pared 5 bases from V and 1 base from J, leaving 13 bases between. CDR3 length equals 15 residues. In DNA, the CDR3 is TGTGCCAGCAGCGGGACTGCAACCGGCACAGATACGCAGTATTTT. Amino acids: CASSGTATGTDTQYF. Full variable domain (outside the CDR3, taken from reference TRBV11-2 and TRBJ2-3): EAGVAQSPRYKIIEKRQSVAFWCNPISGHATLYWYQQILGQGPKLLIQFQNNGVVDDSQLPKDRFSAERLKGVDSTLKIQPAKLEDSAVYLCASSGTATGTDTQYFGPGTRLTVL.

This rearrangement joins TRBV18 to TRBJ1-4; D might be TRBD1 (5 bases). The CDR3 contains 15 residues. Germline loops: CDR1 KGHSH, CDR2 LQKENI. Trimming shortened V by 6 bases and J by 8 bases, and 19 bases separated the two germline ends. CDR3 sequence reads: CASSPLTVQGEKLFF. CDR3 sequence (DNA): TGTGCCAGCTCCCCGTTGACAGTTCAAGGGGAAAAACTGTTTTTT. Full variable domain (missing parts from reference TRBV18 and TRBJ1-4): NAGVMQNPRHLVRRRGQEARLRCSPMKGHSHVYWYRQLPEEGLKFMVYLQKENIIDESGMPKERFSAEFPKEGPSILRIQQVVRGDSAAYFCASSPLTVQGEKLFFGSGTQLSVL.

CDR3 nucleotides: TGTGCCAGCAGTCTTAGCGGGGTACATAATGAGTGGCAGTTCTTC. Encoded protein: CASSLSGVHNEWQFF. The chain employs TRBV7-3 and TRBJ2-1, with 8 bases that match TRBD2. Germline V gene sequence: CDR1 SGHTA, CDR2 FQGTGA. V was pared by 6 bases and J by 12 bases, with 16 bases of the junction left unmatched. This CDR3 has 15 residues.

This chain links TRBV29-1 with TRBJ1-5, with D possibly matching TRBD1 (5 bases). Trimming pared 4 bases from V and 5 bases from J, leaving 12 bases between. Germline-derived CDR1 and CDR2 are SQVTM and ANQGSEA. CDR3 length: 13 amino acids. The CDR3 spells CSVAGTEDQPQHF. The DNA of the CDR3 is TGCAGCGTTGCGGGGACCGAGGATCAGCCCCAGCATTTT. Together with reference TRBV29-1 and TRBJ1-5, the CDR3 gives the full variable domain: SAVISQKPSRDICQRGTSLTIQCQVDSQVTMMFWYRQQPGQSLTLIATANQGSEATYESGFVIDKFPISRPNLTFSTLTVSNMSPEDSSIYLCSVAGTEDQPQHFGDGTRLSIL.

This clone was observed a handful of times. The chain links TRBV6-1 to TRBJ1-1; D unclear. CDR3 size: 13 residues. The germline V gene has CDR1 MNHNS and CDR2 SASEGT. Trimming removed 5 bases at V and 8 bases at J, with 15 bases between. The chain's CDR3 is CASSKTRDQEAFF. Here the CDR3 DNA reads TGTGCCAGCAGTAAGACACGAGACCAAGAAGCTTTCTTT.

This chain connects TRBV12-5 to TRBJ2-7; D is unclear. This CDR3 has 13 residues. Germline-derived CDR1 and CDR2 are LGHNT and FRNRAP. The ends were cut back, 1 base at V and 3 bases at J, with 7 bases in the middle. This CDR3 is CASGLGRYYEQYF. CDR3 coding DNA: TGTGCTAGTGGTTTGGGCCGGTACTACGAGCAGTACTTC.

The chain uses TRBV4-3 and TRBJ2-2; a possible D gene is TRBD2 (6 bases). The V gene lost 4 bases and the J gene lost 0 bases, with 21 bases spanning the gap. This CDR3 region has 19 residues. From germline, CDR1 is LGHNA and CDR2 YSLEER. The CDR3 sequence is CASSPHPFSAGSNTGELFF. DNA of the CDR3: TGCGCCAGCAGCCCACACCCCTTTTCGGCGGGATCGAACACCGGGGAGCTGTTTTTT.

Comments on this clone: The junction departs from the called germline gene at one end, perhaps through a read error. Within the sample, other DNA sequences also encode this same CDR3. The chain joins TRBV7-9 to TRBJ2-5; the match to TRBD2 covers 11 bases. The CDR3 has 14 amino acids. CDR1 and CDR2 from the germline V gene are SEHNR and FQNEAQ (reference sequence). CDR3 amino acids: CASSLAGGEETQYF. CDR3 in DNA: TGTGCCAGCAGCCTAGCGGGAGGCGAGGAGACCCAGTACTTC.

V gene TRBV6-1 combines with J gene TRBJ2-5; 9 bases align to TRBD2. CDR1 is MNHNS, CDR2 SASEGT, per germline. Germline trimming cut 8 bases from V and 5 bases from J; bases unmatched to any gene: 12. CDR3 size: 15 residues. DNA of the CDR3: TGTGCCAGCGCGCCTGCGGGAGGGGTTCGGGAGACCCAGTACTTC. It is translated as CASAPAGGVRETQYF.

The V call is TRBV12-5, the J call TRBJ2-1, with 11 positions matching TRBD1. The germline CDR1 and CDR2 sequences are LGHNT and FRNRAP. This CDR3 spans 16 amino acids. The trim removed 8 bases at V and 0 bases at J, leaving 6 bases unmatched. CDR3 DNA: TGTGCTAGTTCTCCGGGACAGGGGGTCTCCTACAATGAGCAGTTCTTC. It encodes CASSPGQGVSYNEQFF.

The chain recombines TRBV4-1 with TRBJ2-1, with 9 bases aligning to TRBD2. Per the germline V gene, CDR1 is MGHRA and CDR2 is YSYEKL. With 1 base clipped from V and 7 bases from J, the junction kept 8 bases outside the gene matches. The CDR3 extends over 16 amino acids. CDR3: CASSQASSGSRNEQFF. In DNA, the CDR3 is TGCGCCAGCAGCCAAGCCAGTAGCGGGAGTAGAAATGAGCAGTTCTTC.

The rearrangement uses TRBV9 and TRBJ2-7, with 10 bases lining up with TRBD1. Germline V gene lookup returns CDR1 SGDLS and CDR2 YYNGEE. CDR3 length: 15 amino acids. Losses at the gene ends were 4 bases for V and 7 bases for J; bases not matched to a gene: 11. The CDR3, as DNA: TGTGCCAGCAGCTTCGCAACCGGGACAGGGGATGAGCAGTACTTC. Translating it yields CASSFATGTGDEQYF.

The chain employs TRBV7-2 and TRBJ2-5; 11 bases are a match to TRBD2. Trimming took 1 base from V and 5 from J; bases not matched to a gene: 3. The CDR3 is made up of 15 amino acids. CDR1 is SGHTA, CDR2 FQGNSA, per germline. CDR3 region: CASSLGLAGWETQYF. The CDR3 coding sequence is TGTGCCAGCAGCTTAGGACTAGCGGGATGGGAGACCCAGTACTTC. The full variable domain, rest sourced from reference TRBV7-2 and TRBJ2-5, is GAGVSQSPSNKVTEKGKDVELRCDPISGHTALYWYRQSLGQGLEFLIYFQGNSAPDKSGLPSDRFSAERTGGSVSTLTIQRTQQEDSAVYLCASSLGLAGWETQYFGPGTRLLVL.

The chain carries TRBV29-1 and TRBJ1-2; D might be TRBD1 (6 bases). The V gene lost 3 bases and the J gene lost 5 bases, with 16 bases spanning the gap. This CDR3 region has 14 residues. Germline CDR1 SQVTM, CDR2 ANQGSEA. As DNA, the CDR3 is TGCAGCGTTGAGCGACGAGGGGGACTGTATGGCTACACCTTC. The encoded protein is CSVERRGGLYGYTF.